This TCR beta chain emerged from a study of blood T cell repertoires in COVID-19. In the original workflow: Amplified reference gene primers provided the basis for estimating nucleated cell counts. Here immunoSEQ multiplex PCR was the method, and the copy in TCRdb shows in-frame clones only, minus some. That table supplies the V and J calls and clone size; D and trimming were determined from the DNA. The sample yields some 11,000 clones, around four fifths seen once. J lost 4 bases, V lost 5 bases, and 5 bases had no gene match. CDR3 length equals 14 residues. Germline CDR1 LNHDA, CDR2 SQIVND (reference sequence).

The receptor was isolated from a human donor in a cohort sampled during active COVID-19. The V and J genes are TRBV19 and TRBJ2-3; TRBD1 agrees at 8 bases. The source material was peripheral blood. The chain's CDR3 is CASSRGQGADTQYF. In DNA, the CDR3 is TGTGCCAGTAGTCGCGGACAGGGTGCAGATACGCAGTATTTT.